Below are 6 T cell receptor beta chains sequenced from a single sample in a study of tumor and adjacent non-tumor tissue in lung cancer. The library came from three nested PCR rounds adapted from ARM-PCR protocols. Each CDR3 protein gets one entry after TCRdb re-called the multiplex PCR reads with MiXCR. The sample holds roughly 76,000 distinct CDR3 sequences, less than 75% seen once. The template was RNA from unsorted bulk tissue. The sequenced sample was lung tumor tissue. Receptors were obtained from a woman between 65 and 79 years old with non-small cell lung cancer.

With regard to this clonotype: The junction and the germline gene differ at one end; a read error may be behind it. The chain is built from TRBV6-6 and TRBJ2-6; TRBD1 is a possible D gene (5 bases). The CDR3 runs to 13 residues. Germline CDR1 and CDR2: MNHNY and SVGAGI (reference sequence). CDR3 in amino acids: CASALPGANVVTF. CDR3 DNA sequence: TGTGCCAGCGCCCTCCCTGGGGCCAACGTCGTGACTTTC.

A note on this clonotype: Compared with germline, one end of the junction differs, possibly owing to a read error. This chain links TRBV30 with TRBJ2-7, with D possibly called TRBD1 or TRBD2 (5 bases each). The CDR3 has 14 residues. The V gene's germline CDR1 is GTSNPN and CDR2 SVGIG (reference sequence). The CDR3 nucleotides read TGTGCCTGGAGTGTCCCTGGGCCGAGGGGCGAGCACTACTTC. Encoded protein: CAWSVPGPRGEHYF.

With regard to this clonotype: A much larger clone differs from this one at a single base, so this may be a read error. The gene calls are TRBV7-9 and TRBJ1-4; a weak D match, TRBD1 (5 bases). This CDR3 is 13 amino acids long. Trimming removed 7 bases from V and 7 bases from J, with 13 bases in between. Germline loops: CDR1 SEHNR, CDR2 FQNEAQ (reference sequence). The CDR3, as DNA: TGTGCCAGCAACTACGTCAGGGCTGAAAAACTGTTTTTT. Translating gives CASNYVRAEKLFF.

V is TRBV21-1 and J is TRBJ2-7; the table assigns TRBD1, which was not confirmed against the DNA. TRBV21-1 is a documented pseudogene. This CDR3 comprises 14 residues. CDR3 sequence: CVSSSPAGEHEQYF. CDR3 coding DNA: TGCGTCAGCAGCAGCCCGGCGGGGGAGCACGAGCAGTACTTC.

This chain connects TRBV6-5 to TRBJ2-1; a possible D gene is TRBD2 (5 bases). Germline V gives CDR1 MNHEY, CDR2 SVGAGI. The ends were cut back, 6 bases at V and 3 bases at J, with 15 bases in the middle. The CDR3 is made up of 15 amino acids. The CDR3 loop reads CASRLGIWVYNEQFF. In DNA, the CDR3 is TGTGCCAGCAGGCTCGGGATATGGGTCTACAATGAGCAGTTCTTC.

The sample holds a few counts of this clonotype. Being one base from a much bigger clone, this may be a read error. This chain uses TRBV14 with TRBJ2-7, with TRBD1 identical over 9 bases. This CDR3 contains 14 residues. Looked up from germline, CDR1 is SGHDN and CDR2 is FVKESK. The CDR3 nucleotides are TGTGCCAGCAGCCAGTGGGACAGGGCCTACGAGCACTACTTC. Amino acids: CASSQWDRAYEHYF.